This T cell receptor (beta chain) was profiled in a study of post-analysis software for immune sequencing data. Study results and limitations: Analysis by F measure revealed that same-batch samples clustered strongly together. TRBV segments more frequent in patients than in controls numbered five and included TRBV5-6, TRBV5-1 and TRBV20-1.

Unique molecular identifiers were built into the TCR beta cDNA libraries. Each CDR3 protein gets one entry after TCRdb re-called the PCR reads with MiXCR. The table shows more than 500,000 distinct CDR3 sequences, with around 31% occurring only once. This CDR3 region has 10 residues. V was trimmed by 7 bases and J by 11 bases, leaving 9 bases between them. This clonotype was recorded at least ten times. No antigen is known for it. What was sequenced was blood. The chain recombines TRBV12-3 or TRBV12-4 with TRBJ2-1; no definite D call. The source is a girl aged 2 to 17 with multiple sclerosis. CDR3 bases: TGTGCCAGCACTATGTTCAAGCAGTTCTTC. Amino acids: CASTMFKQFF.